This is a list of T cell receptor beta chains from one sample in a study of cytomegalovirus exposure and HLA in healthy donors. Sequencing used immunoSEQ multiplex PCR; TCRdb keeps in-frame clones, though not all of them. The sample lists about 43,000 clones, more than 85% occurring once. The specimen sequenced was PBMCs. The receptors were gathered from a man aged 18 to 35 in good health and CMV-seronegative. The CDR3 runs from the conserved cysteine through the conserved F or W. The D gene is left open where the match is weak. Clone size is not always given. Where it is, it says once, few, many or a class for expanded clones.

J,size,V,D,DNA,CDR3
TRBJ2-5,NA,TRBV20-1,NA,TGCAGTGCTAGCAGGGATGAGACCCAGTACTTC,CSASRDETQYF
TRBJ2-7,NA,TRBV4-3,TRBD1,TGCGCCAGCAGCCTCAGCCGGGACAGCTCCTACGAGCAGTACTTC,CASSLSRDSSYEQYF
TRBJ2-3,NA,TRBV7-9,TRBD2,TGTGCCAGCAGCTCGGCTCGACTAGCGGGAACAGATACGCAGTATTTT,CASSSARLAGTDTQYF
TRBJ2-3,NA,TRBV6-6,NA,TGTGCCAGCAGTTACGCGATTACAGGGCACACAGATACGCAGTATTTT,CASSYAITGHTDTQYF
TRBJ1-1,once,TRBV29-1,NA,TGCAGCGTTACAGGGACCACGGGAGCTTTCTTT,CSVTGTTGAFF
TRBJ2-3,NA,TRBV5-1,NA,TGCGCCAGCAGCTTACTGACAGGACGGAGCACAGATACGCAGTATTTT,CASSLLTGRSTDTQYF
TRBJ2-1,NA,TRBV5-4,NA,TGTGCCAGCAGCCGCCTAGCGCCCGAGCAGTTCTTC,CASSRLAPEQFF
TRBJ1-2,once,TRBV5-1,TRBD1,TGCGCCAGCAGCTTGTCGGGCGGGACAGGGGGCGCGGAGGGCTACACCTTC,CASSLSGGTGGAEGYTF
TRBJ1-1,NA,TRBV9,TRBD1,TGTGCCAGCAGCGGCAGGGACAGGGCATTCATGAACACTGAAGCTTTCTTT,CASSGRDRAFMNTEAFF
TRBJ2-1,once,TRBV2,TRBD1,TGTGCCAGCAGGGAGACAGGGAGCAATGAGCAGTTCTTC,CASRETGSNEQFF
TRBJ1-3,NA,TRBV7-2,NA,TGTGCCAGCAGCCGGCAGGGTGGAAACACCATATATTTT,CASSRQGGNTIYF
TRBJ2-1,few,TRBV6-1,TRBD1,TGTGCCAGCAGTGACGGACAGGGGAACAATGAGCAGTTCTTC,CASSDGQGNNEQFF
TRBJ2-7,few,TRBV6-5,TRBD1,TGTGCCAGCAGTTACACCCGGACAGGGGGCAACGAGCAGTACTTC,CASSYTRTGGNEQYF
TRBJ2-7,NA,TRBV6-4,TRBD2,TGTGCCAGCAGCTACGAACTAGCGGGAGGCTACGAGCAGTACTTC,CASSYELAGGYEQYF
TRBJ1-2,NA,TRBV2,NA,TGTGCCAGCAGTGTTCGGGGGGCGAGTGGCTACACCTTC,CASSVRGASGYTF
TRBJ2-2,once,TRBV7-8,NA,TGTGCCAGCAGCCCTCGCCGGGGTAGTACCAACACCGGGGAGCTGTTTTTT,CASSPRRGSTNTGELFF
TRBJ1-1,NA,TRBV18,NA,TGTGCCAGCTCACCATCACCTCAGATGACTGAAGCTTTCTTT,CASSPSPQMTEAFF
TRBJ1-5,NA,TRBV6-1,NA,TGTGCCAGCAGTGAAGAGAACCTACTCCAGGATCAGCCCCAGCATTTT,CASSEENLLQDQPQHF
TRBJ1-6,once,TRBV7-6,NA,TGTGCCAGCAGCTTACAGGCTAAAGTAGGTTCACCCCTCCACTTT,CASSLQAKVGSPLHF
TRBJ1-3,few,TRBV4-1,NA,TGCGCCAGCAGTCAGCGGGGCTCTGGAAACACCATATATTTT,CASSQRGSGNTIYF
TRBJ1-1,NA,TRBV25-1,NA,TGTGCCAGCACAGGGACTCTAGGGGAACACACTGAAGCTTTCTTT,CASTGTLGEHTEAFF
TRBJ2-1,NA,TRBV5-1,TRBD2,TGCGCCAGCAGCTTGTTAGCGGGGACCTCCTACAATGAGCAGTTCTTC,CASSLLAGTSYNEQFF